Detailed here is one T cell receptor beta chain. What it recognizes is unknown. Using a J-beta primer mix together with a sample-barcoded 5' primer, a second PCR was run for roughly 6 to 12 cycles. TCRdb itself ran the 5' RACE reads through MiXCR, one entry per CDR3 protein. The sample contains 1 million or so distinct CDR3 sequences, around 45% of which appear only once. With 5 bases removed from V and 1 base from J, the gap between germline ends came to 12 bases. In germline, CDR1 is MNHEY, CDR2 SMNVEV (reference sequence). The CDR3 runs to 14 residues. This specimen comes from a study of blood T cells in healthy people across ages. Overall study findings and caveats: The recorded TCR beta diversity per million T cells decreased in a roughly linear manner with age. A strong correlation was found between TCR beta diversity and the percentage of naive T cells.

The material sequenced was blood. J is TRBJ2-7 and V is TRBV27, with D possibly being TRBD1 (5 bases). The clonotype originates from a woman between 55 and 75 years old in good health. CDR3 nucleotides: TGTGCCAGCAGTAGGGCAGGGCCATCCTACGAGCAGTACTTC. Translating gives CASSRAGPSYEQYF.